This T cell receptor beta chain was sequenced during a study of identical twins. Each CDR3 protein is one row after TCRdb ran MiXCR on the 5' RACE reads. The data contain 450,000 or so distinct CDR3 sequences, 20% to 30% of them singletons. Study-level points and caveats: Zero-insertion findings could be partly confounded by invariant cells (MAIT and iNKT cells). Instead of following the same donors, the conclusions were based on cross-sectional statistical analysis.

This clonotype occurred a few times. Its specificity is not known. There are 15 residues in the CDR3. Germline V CDR1 and CDR2: SGHKS, YYEKEE (reference sequence). Trimming left V 0 bases short and J 0 bases short, with 9 bases between. The same sample was also studied in work on T cells expressing NK-cell markers. In that study: Seven of the eight sequenced donors were classified as HCMV-seropositive, and one was classified as seronegative. In a group of 5 to 7 donors, dominant NKG2C+ clonotypes represented roughly 1.0-8% of CD8+ T cells.

The V gene is TRBV5-5, the J gene TRBJ1-1; D is undetermined. Sequencing used CD4+ T cells sorted from blood. This TCR came from a woman between 18 and 29 years old in good health. The CDR3 is CASSLVRVMNTEAFF. The CDR3 bases are TGTGCCAGCAGCTTGGTTCGGGTTATGAACACTGAAGCTTTCTTT.